This T cell receptor beta chain was documented in a study of tumor and adjacent non-tumor tissue in lung cancer. The overall study: Patients comprised 12 adenocarcinoma, 2 squamous cell carcinoma and 1 small cell lung cancer. Aged roughly 30 to 76 years, patients included roughly ten men and about 5 women with stage I to III disease.

Study-wide findings and caveats: Significantly higher TCR diversity was found in tumor than normal lung. Tumor repertoires had a smaller top 100 clone share than normal lung.

Germline lookup yields CDR1 SGHAT and CDR2 FQNNGV. The CDR3 consists of 16 residues. RNA was extracted from bulk tissue without any cell sorting. Distant lung tissue was collected more than 3 cm away from the tumor edge. Notes on this clonotype: The antigen is not known. A junction boundary mismatches the germline segment, possibly from a read error.

TCRbeta libraries were built with three rounds of nested PCR, modified from ARM-PCR. TCRdb called the multiplex PCR reads again in MiXCR, with one record for every CDR3 protein. In the table there are approximately 77,000 distinct CDR3 sequences, roughly 80% of which are singletons. This TCR was recovered from a man between 60 and 75 years old with non-small cell lung cancer. The sample consisted of distant non-tumor lung tissue. The chain combines TRBV11-2 with TRBJ2-5; weak D call: TRBD2 (7 bases). CDR3: CVSSSTMGGPKETQYF. In DNA form, the CDR3 reads TGTGTCAGTAGCTCCACAATGGGGGGGCCGAAGGAGACCCAATACTTC.